These 5 T cell receptor beta chains were sequenced from one sample in a study of graft-versus-host responses after intestinal transplantation. TCRdb keeps only in-frame clones here, not all; method: immunoSEQ multiplex PCR. Among 40,000 or so clones, roughly 87% were seen once, and the ten largest hold about 3.5%. The specimen comprised PBMCs, sampled about 38 months after transplant. These TCRs come from a human patient who received an intestinal transplant, so some T cells may come from the graft donor.

The genes are TRBV6-1 and TRBJ1-2; tentative D call: TRBD1 (5 bases). Germline-derived CDR1 and CDR2 are MNHNS and SASEGT. This CDR3 comprises 14 residues. The V end lost 4 bases, the J end lost 0 bases, and 9 bases lay between the germline ends. The CDR3 loop is CASSVGASNYGYTF. For the CDR3, the DNA is TGTGCCAGCAGTGTAGGGGCTTCTAACTATGGCTACACCTTC.

J is TRBJ2-5 and V is TRBV7-2, with D perhaps TRBD2 (6 bases). V was clipped by 5 bases and J by 6 bases, with 16 bases between them. The V gene's germline CDR1 is SGHTA and CDR2 FQGNSA. This CDR3 spans 14 amino acids. CDR3 nucleotides: TGTGCCAGCAGCCCGGCGGGAAACAAGAAGACCCAGTACTTC. It yields the protein CASSPAGNKKTQYF.

The CDR3 is CASSYGFEETQYF. DNA for the CDR3: TGTGCCAGCAGTTACGGTTTCGAGGAGACCCAGTACTTC. This chain connects TRBV6-6 to TRBJ2-5; unclear D gene. The germline V gene has CDR1 MNHNY and CDR2 SVGAGI (reference sequence). The length of the CDR3 is 13 residues. Trimming removed 2 bases at V and 5 bases at J, with 9 bases between.

In its sample, this clone was seen a few times. The chain has TRBV10-1 and TRBJ2-3; perhaps TRBD2 as D (5 bases). The CDR3 spans 11 residues. V dropped 6 bases and J dropped 4 bases, with 5 bases sitting between them. Looked up from germline, CDR1 is WNHNN and CDR2 is SYGVQD (reference sequence). CDR3 residues: CASRLADTQYF. CDR3 in DNA: TGCGCCAGCAGACTAGCAGATACGCAGTATTTT.

This chain links TRBV30 with TRBJ1-2; no clear D. V dropped 5 bases and J dropped 8 bases, with 15 bases sitting between them. CDR1 and CDR2 from the germline V gene are GTSNPN and SVGIG (reference sequence). CDR3 length: 12 amino acids. The CDR3 sequence: CAWSTPQKGYTF. CDR3 nucleotides: TGTGCCTGGTCGACCCCGCAAAAAGGCTACACCTTC.